These T cell receptor beta chains were read from a single sample in a study of cytomegalovirus exposure and HLA in healthy donors. Using immunoSEQ multiplex PCR, the repertoire was profiled, and TCRdb retains in-frame clones only, with some absent. The profile shows about 200,000 clones, over 65% of them singletons. Input material: PBMCs. These receptors originate from a boy under 10 years old in good health and CMV-seronegative. Both conserved end residues are part of each CDR3. The D gene is left open where the match is weak. Rows may omit the clone size; those that give it use once, few, many or a size class.

J gene | D gene | clone size | V gene | CDR3 protein | CDR3 DNA
TRBJ2-2 | TRBD2 | - | TRBV4-2 | CASRGGGANTGELFF | TGTGCCAGCAGAGGCGGGGGGGCGAACACCGGGGAGCTGTTTTTT
TRBJ2-3 | - | - | TRBV5-1 | CASSLTSLKGDTQYF | TGCGCCAGCAGCTTGACTAGCCTAAAAGGGGATACGCAGTATTTT
TRBJ1-1 | - | - | TRBV7-2 | CASSLPTVDTEAFF | TGTGCCAGCAGCTTACCCACAGTGGACACTGAAGCTTTCTTT
TRBJ2-7 | TRBD1 | - | TRBV4-3 | CASSPTTGEVYEQYF | TGCGCCAGCAGCCCAACGACAGGGGAGGTTTACGAGCAGTACTTC
TRBJ2-1 | - | few | TRBV1 | CTSRRGAGGPSSYNEQFF | TGCACCAGCAGGCGGGGGGCGGGGGGCCCGAGCTCCTACAATGAGCAGTTCTTC
TRBJ2-2 | TRBD1 | - | TRBV11-2 | CASSIRRTGTGELFF | TGTGCCAGCAGCATTAGAAGGACAGGGACCGGGGAGCTGTTTTTT
TRBJ1-1 | TRBD1 | - | TRBV19 | CATKVGQLMNTEAFF | TGTGCCACCAAAGTGGGACAGCTCATGAACACTGAAGCTTTCTTT
TRBJ1-1 | TRBD1 | - | TRBV4-1 | CASSPRGQGELLDTEAFF | TGCGCCAGCAGCCCCCGGGGGCAGGGGGAACTATTGGACACTGAAGCTTTCTTT
TRBJ1-1 | - | - | TRBV14 | CASSQDKRTRPYMNTEAFF | TGTGCCAGCAGCCAAGACAAAAGGACACGGCCGTACATGAACACTGAAGCTTTCTTT
TRBJ2-7 | - | - | TRBV7-2 | CASSPQGSGEQYF | TGTGCCAGCAGCCCCCAGGGGTCAGGGGAGCAGTACTTC
TRBJ2-1 | TRBD2 | - | TRBV11-2 | CASRLAGDNEQFF | TGTGCCAGCAGGCTAGCGGGGGACAATGAGCAGTTCTTC
TRBJ1-1 | - | - | TRBV6-5 | CASSYGGLNTEAFF | TGTGCCAGCAGTTACGGAGGGTTGAACACTGAAGCTTTCTTT
TRBJ2-1 | TRBD2 | - | TRBV5-3 | CARRGASGIEQFF | TGTGCCAGAAGGGGAGCCAGCGGGATAGAGCAGTTCTTC
TRBJ2-3 | TRBD2 | - | TRBV11-2 | CASSTWTSGGISDTQYF | TGTGCCAGCAGCACCTGGACTAGCGGGGGAATTTCAGATACGCAGTATTTT
TRBJ2-7 | TRBD2 | - | TRBV5-6 | CASSSQSGGYEQYF | TGTGCCAGCAGCTCTCAGAGCGGGGGCTACGAGCAGTACTTC
TRBJ2-1 | - | - | TRBV19 | CASRGLPLTYNEQFF | TGTGCCAGTCGGGGACTCCCCCTCACCTACAATGAGCAGTTCTTC
TRBJ2-2 | - | - | TRBV6-5 | CASRTTGNTGELFF | TGTGCCAGCAGAACTACAGGGAACACCGGGGAGCTGTTTTTT
TRBJ1-1 | TRBD1 | - | TRBV4-1 | CASSQATGVNTEAFF | TGCGCCAGCAGCCAAGCGACAGGGGTTAACACTGAAGCTTTCTTT
TRBJ2-1 | TRBD2 | - | TRBV29-1 | CSVGGGTDEQFF | TGCAGCGTCGGGGGGGGGACGGATGAGCAGTTCTTC
TRBJ1-6 | TRBD1 | - | TRBV9 | CASSVLGTAASPLHF | TGTGCCAGCAGCGTTTTGGGGACAGCCGCGTCACCCCTCCACTTT
TRBJ2-5 | - | - | TRBV10-3 | CAISESRRAGGETQYF | TGTGCCATCAGTGAGTCCCGGCGGGCCGGGGGAGAGACCCAGTACTTC
TRBJ2-6 | TRBD2 | - | TRBV7-2 | CASSPLAGGPGTGANVLTF | TGTGCCAGCAGCCCGCTAGCGGGGGGGCCAGGGACTGGGGCCAACGTCCTGACTTTC
TRBJ1-1 | - | - | TRBV19 | CASSIDLSGEAFF | TGTGCCAGTAGTATAGATCTCTCGGGTGAAGCTTTCTTT
TRBJ2-1 | - | - | TRBV7-2 | CASSSYLALSSYNEQFF | TGTGCCAGCAGCTCCTATCTAGCGCTGAGCTCCTACAATGAGCAGTTCTTC
TRBJ2-7 | TRBD1 | - | TRBV2 | CASGRDRGSYEQYF | TGTGCCAGCGGTAGAGACAGGGGGTCCTACGAGCAGTACTTC
TRBJ1-6 | - | - | TRBV21-1 | CASSKFPGADSPLHF | TGTGCCAGCAGCAAATTCCCAGGGGCGGATTCACCCCTCCACTTT
TRBJ2-1 | TRBD1 | - | TRBV27 | CASSRWTGLLNEQFF | TGTGCCAGCAGTAGGTGGACAGGGCTTCTCAATGAGCAGTTCTTC
TRBJ1-2 | - | - | TRBV6-1 | CASRAAPYGYTF | TGTGCCAGCAGGGCCGCCCCCTATGGCTACACCTTC
TRBJ2-3 | - | - | TRBV4-3 | CASSQDRGGYADTQYF | TGCGCCAGCAGCCAAGATAGGGGGGGGTACGCAGATACGCAGTATTTT
TRBJ2-5 | TRBD1 | - | TRBV18 | CASSPGTGGETQYF | TGTGCCAGCTCACCCGGGACAGGGGGTGAGACCCAGTACTTC
TRBJ1-6 | - | - | TRBV6-1 | CASTWRSIYNSPLHF | TGTGCCAGCACATGGAGGTCTATATATAATTCACCCCTCCACTTT
TRBJ1-2 | TRBD1 | once | TRBV2 | CASRAGTGGGRCTF | TGTGCCAGCAGGGCCGGGACAGGGGGCGGTAGGTGCACCTTC
TRBJ2-5 | - | - | TRBV6-5 | CASSYSRRSQETQYF | TGTGCCAGCAGTTACTCGAGGAGAAGCCAAGAGACCCAGTACTTC
TRBJ1-1 | - | - | TRBV18 | CASSPPAGNEAFF | TGTGCCAGCTCACCACCTGCGGGGAATGAAGCTTTCTTT
TRBJ1-3 | - | - | TRBV7-9 | CASSLGFWASGNTIYF | TGTGCCAGCAGCTTAGGATTTTGGGCCTCTGGAAACACCATATATTTT
TRBJ1-6 | - | - | TRBV7-3 | CASSSRAGENSPLHF | TGTGCCAGCAGCTCAAGGGCGGGAGAAAATTCACCCCTCCACTTT
TRBJ1-3 | - | - | TRBV27 | CASSPGVSGNTIYF | TGTGCCAGCAGCCCGGGTGTGTCTGGAAACACCATATATTTT
TRBJ1-2 | - | - | TRBV7-9 | CASSLEGRRSDYGYTF | TGTGCCAGCAGCTTGGAAGGTCGTAGAAGCGACTATGGCTACACCTTC
TRBJ1-2 | TRBD1 | - | TRBV7-8 | CASSPQPRGQGDGYTF | TGTGCCAGCAGCCCCCAACCCCGGGGACAGGGAGATGGCTACACCTTC
TRBJ1-1 | TRBD1 | - | TRBV6-6 | CASSSRQGEAFF | TGTGCCAGCAGTTCTCGACAGGGTGAAGCTTTCTTT
TRBJ2-7 | TRBD1 | once | TRBV30 | CACLPWDRGEQYF | TGTGCCTGCCTTCCTTGGGACAGGGGCGAGCAGTACTTC
TRBJ1-6 | TRBD1 | - | TRBV4-2 | CASSQGFTGVASPLHF | TGTGCCAGCAGCCAGGGGTTTACAGGGGTCGCTTCACCCCTCCACTTT
TRBJ1-1 | TRBD1 | - | TRBV6-5 | CASSLGQQNTEAFF | TGTGCCAGCAGTCTGGGACAGCAGAACACTGAAGCTTTCTTT
TRBJ2-2 | - | - | TRBV6-1 | CASSVHNTGELFF | TGTGCCAGCAGCGTACACAACACCGGGGAGCTGTTTTTT
TRBJ2-7 | TRBD1 | - | TRBV18 | CASSPPNPGQRPWAYEQYF | TGTGCCAGCTCACCCCCTAACCCGGGACAGCGGCCTTGGGCCTACGAGCAGTACTTC
TRBJ2-7 | TRBD1 | - | TRBV7-8 | CASSFGRGSTYEQYF | TGTGCCAGCAGCTTTGGCAGGGGGTCCACCTACGAGCAGTACTTC
TRBJ2-3 | - | once | TRBV6-1 | CASSEVGVSDTQYF | TGTGCCAGCAGTGAAGTCGGGGTTTCAGATACGCAGTATTTT
TRBJ1-1 | - | once | TRBV9 | CASGRGSTEAFF | TGTGCCAGCGGACGGGGGAGCACTGAAGCTTTCTTT
TRBJ2-7 | - | - | TRBV2 | CASSRQNYEQYF | TGTGCCAGCAGCAGGCAAAACTACGAGCAGTACTTC
TRBJ1-2 | TRBD1 | - | TRBV5-1 | CASSLAAGTGEGYTF | TGCGCCAGCAGCTTGGCGGCCGGGACAGGGGAAGGCTACACCTTC
TRBJ2-7 | - | - | TRBV10-3 | CAIMAGPNEQYF | TGTGCCATCATGGCAGGGCCGAACGAGCAGTACTTC
TRBJ2-7 | - | once | TRBV4-1 | CASSLSSGSPPEQYF | TGCGCCAGCAGCCTCTCCAGCGGCAGTCCTCCGGAGCAGTACTTC
TRBJ1-5 | TRBD1 | - | TRBV15 | CATSRDLSQGALGNQPQHF | TGTGCCACCAGCAGAGATCTTAGTCAGGGGGCACTTGGCAATCAGCCCCAGCATTTT
TRBJ1-4 | TRBD1 | - | TRBV4-1 | CASSRDNRGSNEKLFF | TGCGCCAGCAGCCGGGATAACAGGGGTAGTAATGAAAAACTGTTTTTT
TRBJ1-1 | - | - | TRBV19 | CASSALRGLGTEAFF | TGTGCCAGTAGTGCTCTTAGGGGACTAGGGACTGAAGCTTTCTTT
TRBJ1-2 | - | - | TRBV6-5 | CASSYRGYGYTF | TGTGCCAGCAGTTACAGGGGATATGGCTACACCTTC
TRBJ1-1 | - | - | TRBV7-2 | CASSLAAGTEAFF | TGTGCCAGCAGCTTAGCAGCAGGGACTGAAGCTTTCTTT
TRBJ2-1 | - | - | TRBV7-3 | CASSELTGYNEQFF | TGTGCCAGCAGCGAGCTTACAGGGTACAATGAGCAGTTCTTC
TRBJ1-1 | TRBD1 | once | TRBV7-9 | CATGPGQGWTEAFF | TGTGCCACCGGACCGGGACAGGGGTGGACTGAAGCTTTCTTT